This T cell receptor (beta chain) was sequenced for a study of CD8 T cells in ankylosing spondylitis. V lost 7 bases, J lost 7 bases, and 2 bases stayed unmatched. Germline V lookup: CDR1 SNHLY, CDR2 FYNNEI. The CDR3 runs 14 residues. Study-wide findings and caveats: Blood of patients with ankylosing spondylitis appeared to be characterized by a TCR beta motif of 8 or 9 highly homologous variants.

As regards this clonotype: What it binds is not known.

Each TCR beta library was made by quantitative 5'-RACE that incorporated molecular barcodes. From the 5' RACE reads, TCRdb called clonotypes with MiXCR, one entry per CDR3 protein. The sample yields 400,000 to 450,000 distinct CDR3 sequences, roughly a sixth seen once. The receptor was derived from a male donor with ankylosing spondylitis. The source material was blood, either unsorted or a sorted T cell fraction (not recorded which). The rearrangement uses TRBV2 and TRBJ2-1; 15 nucleotides align to TRBD2. As DNA, the CDR3 is TGTGCCAGCAATGGACTAGCGGGAGGGAATGAGCAGTTCTTC. The encoded protein is CASNGLAGGNEQFF.